The subject of this entry is one T cell receptor beta chain. Its cognate antigen is unknown. TCRdb passed the 5' RACE reads through MiXCR, listing each CDR3 protein once. This table has approximately 440,000 distinct CDR3 sequences, approximately 20% appearing once. These data belong to a study of T-cell memory formation after mild COVID-19. Study-wide background: Clusters of TCRs were largely donor specific. Study findings and constraints: Later expanders leaned CD4+, whereas clones that contracted between day 15 and 85 were balanced CD4/CD8. Memory from before infection featured some responding clones, which suggests cross-reactive memory joined.

Material: PBMCs or a T cell subset sorted from them (not recorded which). This TCR came from an adult woman who had mild COVID-19 (a few samples of this study predate the infection). Cell type and time point are not known.

DNA for the CDR3: TGTGCCAGCAGTTTAAATGGTCGTGGCTACACCTTC. It encodes CASSLNGRGYTF. The chain recombines TRBV27 with TRBJ1-2; D is uncertain. Trimming stripped 2 bases from V and 7 bases from J, with 8 bases between. The CDR3 contains 12 residues. The germline V gene has CDR1 MNHEY and CDR2 SMNVEV (reference sequence).